The 5 T cell receptor beta chains below come from one sample, sequenced in a study of early T cells in non-severe SARS-CoV-2 infection. One entry per CDR3 protein, called by TCRdb with MiXCR from the 5' RACE reads. Of tens of thousands of distinct CDR3 sequences listed, approximately 11% are singletons. The specimen sequenced was whole blood. Receptors originate from an adult who was a healthcare worker with PCR-confirmed SARS-CoV-2 infection or an uninfected control (not recorded which).

This clonotype was counted ten times or more. The CDR3 is CSALGQLNQPQHF. CDR3 nucleotides: TGCAGTGCCCTGGGACAGCTTAATCAGCCCCAGCATTTT. The V gene is TRBV20-1, the J gene TRBJ1-5, with 7 bases lining up with TRBD1. Trimming at V came to 6 bases and at J to 4 bases, leaving 6 bases not matched to a gene. The CDR3 is 13 amino acids. Germline V lookup: CDR1 DFQATT, CDR2 SNEGSKA (reference sequence).

This clonotype was seen more than once but under ten times. The genes are TRBV7-3 and TRBJ2-3, with D uncertain. CDR1 is SGHTA, CDR2 FQGTGA, per germline. Trimming removed 5 bases at V and 4 bases at J, with 10 bases between. The CDR3 length is 13 residues. The CDR3 loop is CASSPGGADTQYF. In DNA form, the CDR3 reads TGTGCCAGCAGCCCGGGTGGCGCAGATACGCAGTATTTT.

The chain links TRBV5-6 to TRBJ1-5; D is possibly TRBD1 (5 bases). Per germline, CDR1 SGHDT and CDR2 YYEEEE. Trimming pared 4 bases from V and 8 bases from J, leaving 16 bases between. The CDR3 consists of 14 residues. CDR3 in DNA: TGTGCCAGCAGCGCGGGACTAGAGTTTAAGCCCCAGCATTTT. This translates into CASSAGLEFKPQHF.

In this sample, this clonotype turned up many times. The V call is TRBV7-6, the J call TRBJ2-4, with TRBD2 identical over 7 bases. The CDR3 has 17 residues. From germline, CDR1 is SGHVS and CDR2 FNYEAQ. The J segment lost 0 bases and the V segment lost 3 bases, leaving 8 bases of the junction unmatched. DNA for the CDR3: TGTGCCAGCAGCTTTCTGAGCGGGGACTTAGCCAAAAACATTCAGTACTTC. The encoded protein is CASSFLSGDLAKNIQYF.

This clonotype was observed at least ten times. The CDR3 DNA reads TGTGCCAGTAGTATAGCCGGGACAGGGATGGAGACCCAGTACTTC. It encodes CASSIAGTGMETQYF. J is TRBJ2-5 and V is TRBV19; 9 bases fit TRBD1. There are 15 residues in the CDR3. Germline V gene data show CDR1 as LNHDA and CDR2 as SQIVND (reference sequence). V gave up 1 base and J gave up 5 bases; unmatched junction bases: 5.